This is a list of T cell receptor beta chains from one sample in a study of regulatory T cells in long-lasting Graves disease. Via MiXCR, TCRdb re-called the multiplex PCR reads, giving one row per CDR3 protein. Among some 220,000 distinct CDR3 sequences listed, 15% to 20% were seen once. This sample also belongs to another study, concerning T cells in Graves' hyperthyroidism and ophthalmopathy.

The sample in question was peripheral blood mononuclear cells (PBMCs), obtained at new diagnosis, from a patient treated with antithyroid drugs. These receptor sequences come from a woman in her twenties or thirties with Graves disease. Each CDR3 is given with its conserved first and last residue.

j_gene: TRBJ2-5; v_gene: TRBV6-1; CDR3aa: CASTASWETQYF
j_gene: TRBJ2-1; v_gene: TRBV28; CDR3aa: CASSSAGQGKNEQFF
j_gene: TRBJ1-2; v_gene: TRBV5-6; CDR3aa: CASSLEGGIGYGYTF
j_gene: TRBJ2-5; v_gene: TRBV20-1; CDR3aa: CSVGQGAVETQYF
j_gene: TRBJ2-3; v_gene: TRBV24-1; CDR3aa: CATSDLRARDREIGTQYF
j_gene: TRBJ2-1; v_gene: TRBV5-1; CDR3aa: CASSRAEYNEQFF
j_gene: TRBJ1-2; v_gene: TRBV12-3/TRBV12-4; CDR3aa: CASSFRVHYGYTF
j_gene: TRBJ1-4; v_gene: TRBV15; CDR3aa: CATSEGTGPLKMLFF
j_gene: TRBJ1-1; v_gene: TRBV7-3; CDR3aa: CASSLIGVPNTEAFF
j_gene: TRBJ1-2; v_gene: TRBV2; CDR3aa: CASRRTGQGYTF
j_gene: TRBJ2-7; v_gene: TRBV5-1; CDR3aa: CASSLVLGRGAEQYF
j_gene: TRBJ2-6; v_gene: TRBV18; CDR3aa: CASSPRHSGANVLTF
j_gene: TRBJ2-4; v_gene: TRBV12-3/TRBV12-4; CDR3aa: CASSLGTGTGGSRGKNIQYF
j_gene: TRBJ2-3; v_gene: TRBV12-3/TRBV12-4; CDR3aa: CASSSGQGAQDTQYF
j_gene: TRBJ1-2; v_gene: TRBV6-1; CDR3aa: CASSEGQVNYGYTF
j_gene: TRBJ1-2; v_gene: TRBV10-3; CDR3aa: CAILGQGAPDGGYTF
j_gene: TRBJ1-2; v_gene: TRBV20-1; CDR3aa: CSATAGDYGYTF
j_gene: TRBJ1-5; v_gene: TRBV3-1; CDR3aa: CASSQASSNQPQHF
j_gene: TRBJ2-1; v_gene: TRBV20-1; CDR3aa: CNARGPRGRRISTSYNEQFF
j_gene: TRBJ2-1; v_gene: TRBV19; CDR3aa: CASSPSGRTVVDEQFF
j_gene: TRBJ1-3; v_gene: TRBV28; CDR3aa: CASSLRLAGNTIYF
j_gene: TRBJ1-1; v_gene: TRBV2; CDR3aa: CASSGGEGTEAFF
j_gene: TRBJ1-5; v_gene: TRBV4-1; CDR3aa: CASSQGGARGRQPQHF
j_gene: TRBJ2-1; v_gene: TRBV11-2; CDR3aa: CASTLQAGGVDEQFF
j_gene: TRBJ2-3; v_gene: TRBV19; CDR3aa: CASSIVRYTDTQYF
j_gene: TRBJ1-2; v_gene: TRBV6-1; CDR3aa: CASSEAVRPYGYTF
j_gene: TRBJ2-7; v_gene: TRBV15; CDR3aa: CATSTSGRSEQYF
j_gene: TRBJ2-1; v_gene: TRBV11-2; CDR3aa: CASSSGLNNEQFF
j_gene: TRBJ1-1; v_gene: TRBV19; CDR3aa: CASSIRGPVNTEAFF
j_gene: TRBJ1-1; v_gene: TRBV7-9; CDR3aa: CASSLERATEAFF
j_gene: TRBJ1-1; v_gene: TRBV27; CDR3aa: CASSFIHSNTEAFF
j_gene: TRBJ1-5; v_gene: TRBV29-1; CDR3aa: CSAWLRGDRLNQPQHF
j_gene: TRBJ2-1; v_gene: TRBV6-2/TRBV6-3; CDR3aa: CATYPGTMNNEQFF
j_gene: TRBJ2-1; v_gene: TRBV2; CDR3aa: CASSELMNEQFF
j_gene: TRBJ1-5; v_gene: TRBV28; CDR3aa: CASSPTGGRRQPQHF
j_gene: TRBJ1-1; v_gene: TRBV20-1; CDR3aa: CSARGRMNTEAFF
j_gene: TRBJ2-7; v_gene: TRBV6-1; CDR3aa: CASSEGVLPAYEQYF
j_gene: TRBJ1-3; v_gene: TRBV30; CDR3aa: CAWSPAGKDTIYF
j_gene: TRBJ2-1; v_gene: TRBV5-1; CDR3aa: CASSLLAGEYNEQFF
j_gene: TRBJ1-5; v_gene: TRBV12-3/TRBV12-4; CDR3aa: CASSLGAGGQNRPQHF
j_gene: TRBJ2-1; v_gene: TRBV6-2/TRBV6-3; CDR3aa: CASSYNSGKSEQFF
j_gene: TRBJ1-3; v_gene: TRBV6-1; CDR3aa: CASSDTFGNTIYF
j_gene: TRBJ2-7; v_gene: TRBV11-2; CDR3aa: CASSLTGGIYEQYF
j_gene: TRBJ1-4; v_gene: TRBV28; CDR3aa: CASRSDSLNEKLFF
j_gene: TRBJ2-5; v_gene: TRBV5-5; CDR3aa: CASSSELLETQYF
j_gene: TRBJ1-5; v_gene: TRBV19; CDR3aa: CASSRSGGRDQPQHF